The 7 T cell receptor beta chains presented below share a single source sample, sequenced in a study of OX40 agonist ivuxolimab in advanced cancers. Sequencing used immunoSEQ multiplex PCR; TCRdb keeps in-frame clones, though not all of them. The sample consists of about 47,000 clones, roughly 86% of them appearing once. The sample here was CD4+ or CD8+ T cells sorted from blood, taken in a trial of the OX40 agonist ivuxolimab. The receptors come from an adult with an advanced solid tumor such as melanoma, head and neck, liver or kidney cancer.

The J gene is TRBJ2-7, the V gene TRBV27, with 7 bases lining up with TRBD1. Germline V gene lookup returns CDR1 MNHEY and CDR2 SMNVEV (reference sequence). After removal of 5 bases from V and 3 bases from J, the junction contained 7 bases not matched to a gene. There are 14 residues in the CDR3. The CDR3 protein is CASSGTAPRYEQYF. For the CDR3, the DNA is TGTGCCAGCAGTGGGACAGCACCTCGCTACGAGCAGTACTTC.

This clone was observed once. The rearrangement joins TRBV5-1 to TRBJ1-1; D is unresolved. Germline assignment: CDR1 SGHRS and CDR2 YFSETQ. The CDR3 totals 15 residues. The V end was cut by 0 bases, the J end by 4 bases, with 13 bases between. DNA for the CDR3: TGCGCCAGCAGCTTGGAGGGTCCTTCGTCCACTGAAGCTTTCTTT. Translated, it gives CASSLEGPSSTEAFF.

This chain uses TRBV7-8 with TRBJ2-7, with 13 bases aligning to TRBD2. The V segment lost 5 bases and the J segment 3 bases; nucleotides outside the gene matches: 7. CDR1 is SGHVS and CDR2 is FQNEAQ in the germline V gene. This CDR3 has 16 residues. The CDR3 DNA sequence: TGTGCCAGCAGCCGCCGGACTAGCGGGAGAAACTACGAGCAGTACTTC. As protein: CASSRRTSGRNYEQYF.

Concerning this clone: Other DNA sequences in this sample translate to the same CDR3. The chain recombines TRBV18 with TRBJ2-7; a possible D gene is TRBD1 (5 bases). V lost 3 bases, J lost 2 bases, and 11 bases lay in between. Germline V gene sequence: CDR1 KGHSH, CDR2 LQKENI. This CDR3 contains 14 residues. The CDR3 DNA reads as TGTGCCAGCTCACCTAGGGGCGGAGCCTACGAGCAGTACTTC. Residues: CASSPRGGAYEQYF.

V usage is TRBV11-2 and J usage is TRBJ2-7; 10 nucleotides line up with TRBD2. The CDR3 extends over 14 amino acids. J was trimmed by 3 bases and V by 1 base; bases with no gene match: 0. The germline gives CDR1 SGHAT, CDR2 FQNNGV. CDR3 region: CASSLASGSYEQYF. CDR3 in DNA: TGTGCCAGCAGCTTAGCTAGCGGGAGCTACGAGCAGTACTTC.

Regarding this clone: The same CDR3 is also encoded by other DNA sequences in this sample. DNA of the CDR3: TGTGCCAGTAATTTCCGGAGCTCCTACAATGAGCAGTTCTTC. Its protein product is CASNFRSSYNEQFF. The rearrangement joins TRBV19 to TRBJ2-1; D uncertain. CDR3 length equals 14 residues. Germline values: CDR1 LNHDA, CDR2 SQIVND (reference sequence). The germline V and J ends were trimmed by 7 bases and 0 bases, with 10 bases remaining between them.

The chain joins TRBV21-1 to TRBJ2-2; the table names TRBD1, a call not compared with the DNA. TRBV21-1 is a documented pseudogene. The CDR3 totals 15 residues. The CDR3 nucleotides are TGTGCCAGCAGCCTAGGACAGGGGAACCCCGGGGAGCTGTTTTTT. Its protein is CASSLGQGNPGELFF.